This T cell receptor (beta chain) came from a study of cytomegalovirus exposure and HLA in healthy donors. Study-level points and caveats: Per published reports, the classifier diagnosed cytomegalovirus status with high specificity and sensitivity.

For this clone: Its antigen is as yet unknown.

Assay: immunoSEQ multiplex PCR; the TCRdb copy retains only in-frame clones and omits some. Of about 220,000 clones detected, 87% appear once; the ten largest clones hold around 2.6%. The TCR originated in a man aged 18-30 years in good health and CMV-seronegative. The sequencing input was PBMCs.

The CDR3 bases are TGTGCTAGTGGACGTACAGGGGATGAGCAGTTCTTC. Amino acid sequence: CASGRTGDEQFF. The V and J genes are TRBV12-5 and TRBJ2-1, with 7 nucleotides matching TRBD1. Germline-derived CDR1 and CDR2 are LGHNT and FRNRAP. The V and J ends lost 6 bases and 8 bases, in that order; junction bases with no gene match: 4. This CDR3 spans 12 amino acids.